This T cell receptor (beta chain) stems from a study of control samples from healthy donors and cancer patients. Using immunoSEQ multiplex PCR, the repertoire was profiled, and TCRdb retains in-frame clones only, with some absent. This table holds 140,000 or so clones, approximately 88% found once. CDR3 length: 9 amino acids. Sequencing input: blood. The chain combines TRBV21-1 with TRBJ2-5; TRBD2 is taken as the D call from the table, unchecked against the DNA. TRBV21-1 is noted as a pseudogene. This receptor was identified in a man aged 25-45 years in good health. The CDR3 region is CTPRQTQYF. The CDR3 DNA is TGTACCCCTAGGCAGACCCAGTACTTC.